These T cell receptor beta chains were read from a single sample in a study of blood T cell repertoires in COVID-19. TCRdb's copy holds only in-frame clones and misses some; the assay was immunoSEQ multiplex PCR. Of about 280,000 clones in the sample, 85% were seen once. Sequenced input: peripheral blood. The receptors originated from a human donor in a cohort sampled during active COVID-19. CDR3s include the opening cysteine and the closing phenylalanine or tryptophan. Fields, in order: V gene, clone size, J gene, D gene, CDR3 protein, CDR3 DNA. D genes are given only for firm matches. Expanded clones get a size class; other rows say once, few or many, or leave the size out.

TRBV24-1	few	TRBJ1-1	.	CATSDARKTTEAFF	TGTGCCACCAGTGACGCGCGGAAAACCACTGAAGCTTTCTTT
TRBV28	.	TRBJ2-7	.	CASSLGAGAYEQYF	TGTGCCAGCAGTTTGGGGGCAGGGGCCTACGAGCAGTACTTC
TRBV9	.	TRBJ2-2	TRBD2	CASSASALAGNTGELFF	TGTGCCAGCAGCGCCTCCGCCCTAGCGGGAAACACCGGGGAGCTGTTTTTT
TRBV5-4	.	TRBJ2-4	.	CASSFSGLGIQYF	TGTGCCAGCAGCTTTTCGGGTCTCGGCATTCAGTACTTC
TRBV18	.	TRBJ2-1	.	CASSPLGDEQFF	TGTGCCAGCTCACCACTCGGGGATGAGCAGTTCTTC
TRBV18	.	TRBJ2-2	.	CASSPPGTNTGELFF	TGTGCCAGCTCGCCCCCAGGGACGAACACCGGGGAGCTGTTTTTT
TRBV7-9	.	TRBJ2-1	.	CAPQGLNNEQFF	TGTGCCCCCCAGGGGCTAAACAATGAGCAGTTCTTC
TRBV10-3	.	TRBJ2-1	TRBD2	CAISESTPSGSFGEQFF	TGTGCCATCAGTGAGTCGACGCCCAGCGGGAGCTTCGGTGAGCAGTTCTTC
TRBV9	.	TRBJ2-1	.	CASSVGGSWYEQFF	TGTGCCAGCAGCGTAGGAGGTAGTTGGTATGAGCAGTTCTTC
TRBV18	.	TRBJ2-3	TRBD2	CASSPGTSGTDTQYF	TGTGCCAGCTCACCAGGGACTAGCGGCACAGATACGCAGTATTTT
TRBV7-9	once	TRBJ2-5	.	CASSFQGSWETQYF	TGTGCCAGCAGCTTCCAGGGGAGCTGGGAGACCCAGTACTTC
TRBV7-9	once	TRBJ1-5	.	CASSRTGVNQPQHF	TGTGCCAGCAGCCGAACGGGGGTCAATCAGCCCCAGCATTTT
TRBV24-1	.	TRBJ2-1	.	CATSDSGQSPRDEQFF	TGTGCCACCAGTGATTCAGGACAGTCCCCGAGGGATGAGCAGTTCTTC
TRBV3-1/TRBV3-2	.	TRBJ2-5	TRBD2	CASSPGGRAGETQYF	TGTGCCAGCAGCCCCGGCGGGAGGGCAGGGGAGACCCAGTACTTC
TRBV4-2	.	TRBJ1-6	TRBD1	CASSQGDRGSPLHF	TGTGCCAGCAGCCAAGGGGACAGGGGATCACCCCTCCACTTT